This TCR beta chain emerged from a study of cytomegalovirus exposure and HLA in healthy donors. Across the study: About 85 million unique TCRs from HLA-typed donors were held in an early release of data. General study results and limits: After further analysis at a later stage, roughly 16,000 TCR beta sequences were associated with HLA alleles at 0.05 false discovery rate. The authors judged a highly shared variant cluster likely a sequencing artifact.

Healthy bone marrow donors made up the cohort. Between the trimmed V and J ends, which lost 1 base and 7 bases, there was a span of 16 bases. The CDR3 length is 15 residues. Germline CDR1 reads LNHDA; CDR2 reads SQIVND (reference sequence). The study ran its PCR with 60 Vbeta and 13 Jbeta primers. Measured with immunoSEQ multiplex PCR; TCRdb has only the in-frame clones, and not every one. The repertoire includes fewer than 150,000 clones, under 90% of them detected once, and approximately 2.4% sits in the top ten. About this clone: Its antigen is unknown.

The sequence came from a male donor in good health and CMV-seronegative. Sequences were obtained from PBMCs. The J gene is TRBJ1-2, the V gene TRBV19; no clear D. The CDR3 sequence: CASSIVGGALGGYTF. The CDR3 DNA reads TGTGCCAGTAGTATAGTCGGAGGAGCCTTAGGTGGCTACACCTTC.